This TCR beta chain was captured in a study of vaccination effects on CD4 cells after COVID-19 (dated by TCRdb to between 2021 and 2024). Regarding the research as a whole: Two doses of either the BNT162b2 or the mRNA-1273 mRNA SARS-CoV-2 vaccine were administered to participants. SARS-CoV-2 spike-specific CD4+ TCR repertoires were compared before and after mRNA vaccination in COVID-19 convalescent patients and in infection-naive vaccine recipients. A total of nine to ten COVID-19 convalescent patients and several SARS-CoV-2-naive healthy vaccine recipients were included in the full study. Cultures from other donors in the study were sequenced using the Oncomine TCR Beta short-read assay on an Illumina iSeq 100.

The ViraFEST assay stimulated PBMC with viral peptide pools and then used TCR sequencing to identify antigen-specific CD4+ T cell clonotypes by expansion. After 10 days of culture, CD4+ T cells were isolated with the EasySep CD4+ T cell isolation kit. None of the healthy vaccine recipients had a prior SARS-CoV-2 infection, which was confirmed by nucleocapsid antibody tests that came back negative both before and after vaccination. About 2.1 million PBMC per well were cultured in IMDM with roughly 5% human AB serum, around 9.1 IU/ml IL-2 and gentamicin, plus 10 ug/ml peptides. Half of the culture medium was replaced with fresh IL-2-containing medium on days 3 and 7. Unless otherwise noted, each peptide stimulation condition was cultured in triplicate wells. PBMC were separated from whole blood using Ficoll-Paque Plus gradient centrifugation and were then either cryopreserved at -140C or used fresh. The spike proteins of SARS-CoV-2 and of the common cold coronaviruses HCoV-NL63, HCoV-OC43 and HCoV-229E were spanned by overlapping peptide pools. Genomic DNA was extracted from cultured CD4+ T cells with the QIAamp micro DNA kit.

Libraries were prepared through the immunoSEQ multiplex PCR assay. DNA from the CD4+ T cells that had been cultured and isolated underwent TCR beta CDR3 sequencing. As for how the authors treated the data: Non-productive TCR sequences were removed, reads were trimmed to the CDR3 region, and CDR3s of at least 7 amino acids were retained. Antigen-specific clonotypes were identified with the MANAFEST web app by comparing expansion in peptide wells against reference cultures. To be called positive, a clone needed expansion at FDR<0.05 compared with the reference and with all other wells, an odds ratio greater than 5, and a frequency greater than 0.1% in two replicate wells. A clonotype was called cross-reactive if it was significantly expanded both in SARS-CoV-2 spike wells and in at least one common cold coronavirus spike condition. CDR3 similarity was assessed by Levenshtein distance using the stringdist R package, and unrooted trees were constructed with ape in R 3.6.1. Not all clones reach the TCRdb copy of this immuneACCESS table, which keeps in-frame sequences only. Checked studies attribute under half of the gap to unresolved V genes and leave the rest unexplained. Clonal size and the V and J genes are those of that table, whereas D and trimming came from the DNA. The sample table records 70,000 to 95,000 clones; 70% to 75% of these occur just once. Of the sample, around 1.5% is held by the ten largest clones.

The V and J ends are trimmed by 0 bases and 0 bases, leaving 8 bases between them. From the cysteine through the phenylalanine, the CDR3 covers 15 amino acids. The read is trimmed to its CDR3 DNA, 45 bases read in frame from base 1. The germline V gene encodes CDR1 MGHRA and CDR2 YSYEKL. On the study overall, not on this receptor specifically: Among healthy vaccine recipients, nearly all vaccine-induced clones were SARS-CoV-2 mono-reactive, and just 1 of 255 was cross-reactive with common cold coronaviruses. The study was limited by a small number of convalescent patients and lacked early post-infection timepoints. Marked clonal contraction was observed in both infection-induced and vaccine-induced clones at late post-vaccination timepoints, consistent with waning T cell responses.

This clone appeared once. This clone's antigen is unknown. Base qualities were left out, and no much larger clone turns up one base away. This clonotype was sampled from a human donor who received a COVID-19 vaccine. The V and J genes are TRBV4-1 and TRBJ1-1, with the D segment identity uncertain. Material: CD4+ T cells from PBMCs cultured with HCoV-229E spike peptides, obtained before COVID-19 vaccination. Taken with the paper, the label for cell subset or site translates to: HCoV-229E spike overlapping peptide pool stimulation. The DNA sequence reads TGCGCCAGCAGCCAAGAGGCGACCATGAACACTGAAGCTTTCTTT. The encoded protein is CASSQEATMNTEAFF.